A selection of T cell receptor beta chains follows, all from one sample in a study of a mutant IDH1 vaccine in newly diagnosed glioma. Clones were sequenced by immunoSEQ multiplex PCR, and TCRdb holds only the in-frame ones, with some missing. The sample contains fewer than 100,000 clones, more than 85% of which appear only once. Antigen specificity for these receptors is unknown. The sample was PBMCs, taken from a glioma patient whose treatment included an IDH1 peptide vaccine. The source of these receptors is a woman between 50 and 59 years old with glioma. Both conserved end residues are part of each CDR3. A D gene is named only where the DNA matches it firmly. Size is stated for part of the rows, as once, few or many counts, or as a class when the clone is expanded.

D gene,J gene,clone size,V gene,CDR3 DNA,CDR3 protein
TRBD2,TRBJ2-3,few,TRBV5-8,TGTGCCAGCAGCTTGCTAGGGAGGGCCGCCACAGATACGCAGTATTTT,CASSLLGRAATDTQYF
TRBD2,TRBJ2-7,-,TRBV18,TGTGCCAGCTCACCACCGACTAGCGGGAGACCCGAGCAGTACTTC,CASSPPTSGRPEQYF
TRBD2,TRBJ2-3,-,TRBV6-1,TGTGCCAGTCAGCGGGGCCCGGGAACAGATACGCAGTATTTT,CASQRGPGTDTQYF
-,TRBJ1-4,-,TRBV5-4,TGTGCCAGCAGCTTGGGGGCAGGGGCAACTAATGAAAAACTGTTTTTT,CASSLGAGATNEKLFF
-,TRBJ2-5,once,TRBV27,TGTGCCAGCAGCGCTAGAGCTAGGGGTGAGCAGTACTTC,CASSARARGEQYF
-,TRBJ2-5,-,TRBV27,TGTGCCAGCAGTTTATCCGGGGTTGAGACCCAGTACTTC,CASSLSGVETQYF
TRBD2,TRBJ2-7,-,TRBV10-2,TGCGCCACCTCCTCCGGGACTAGTAAATATCGCGAGCAGTACTTC,CATSSGTSKYREQYF
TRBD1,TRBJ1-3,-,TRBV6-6,TGTGCCAGCATCACACCAGGGGACAGTTACACCATATATTTT,CASITPGDSYTIYF
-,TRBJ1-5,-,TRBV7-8,TGTGCCAGCAGCTTAACAGACAATCAGCCCCAGCATTTT,CASSLTDNQPQHF
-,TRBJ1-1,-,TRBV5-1,TGCGCCAGCAGCGGCCCAGGGAGTGAAGCTTTCTTT,CASSGPGSEAFF
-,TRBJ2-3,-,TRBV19,TGTGCCAGTAGTATGAGGGCGCGGGGAGCTAGCACAGATACGCAGTATTTT,CASSMRARGASTDTQYF
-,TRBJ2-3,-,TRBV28,TGTGCCAGCAGTTTACTAACAGGAGGGACAGATACGCAGTATTTT,CASSLLTGGTDTQYF
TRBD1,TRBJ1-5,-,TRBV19,TGTGCCAGTAGTCCGCGGGACAGAGGGGAAAATCAGCCCCAGCATTTT,CASSPRDRGENQPQHF
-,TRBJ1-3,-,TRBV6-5,TGTGCCAGCAGAAGACAGGCGAGCTCTGGAAACACCATATATTTT,CASRRQASSGNTIYF